This T cell receptor (beta chain) appears in the sequencing data of a study of somatic mutations in cytotoxic T cells in rheumatoid arthritis. Turning to this clone: Its cognate antigen is unknown.

Germline V gene data show CDR1 as LNHDA and CDR2 as SQIVND (reference sequence). The CDR3 covers 15 residues. Trimming cost V 4 bases and J 2 bases; bases outside gene matches: 5. Study-wide findings and caveats: A slight TRBV07 underrepresentation in rheumatoid arthritis patients was reported without multiple-comparison adjustment. Healthy controls showed no age-related rise in CD8+ clonality, whereas rheumatoid arthritis patients did. The largest CD8+ clone made up over 20% of CD8+ cells in about an eighth of the 65 patients.

The data were produced by immunoSEQ multiplex PCR, yet TCRdb's version contains in-frame clones alone and is incomplete. Here the sample spans more than 15,000 clones, 70% to 75% being singletons. V and J are TRBV19 and TRBJ2-7, with 10 bases lining up with TRBD2. Sequenced: CD8+ T cells sorted from blood. The origin of this receptor is a woman aged 60-70 years in good health. CDR3 DNA: TGTGCCAGTAGTACTCTAGCGGGGGTAACCTACGAGCAGTACTTC. Its protein is CASSTLAGVTYEQYF.